The 22 T cell receptor beta chains presented below share a single source sample, sequenced in a study of blood T cells in healthy people across ages. The second PCR ran roughly 6 to 12 cycles with a sample-barcoded 5' primer and J-beta primers. From the 5' RACE reads, TCRdb called clonotypes with MiXCR, one entry per CDR3 protein. The table records about 780,000 distinct CDR3 sequences, roughly 25% of them present only once. The same sample was also used in a study of T cells of mothers and their children.

Sequenced sample: blood. Receptors originate from a boy under 18 in good health.

The gene calls are TRBV28 and TRBJ1-5, with 7 bases fitting TRBD1. Per the germline V gene, CDR1 is MDHEN and CDR2 is SYDVKM. The CDR3 has 16 amino acids. The junction had 12 bases not matched to a gene; V was cut back by 8 bases and J by 2 bases. The CDR3 region is CASRRTGRGGNQPQHF. CDR3 bases: TGTGCCAGCCGAAGGACAGGCCGGGGAGGCAATCAGCCCCAGCATTTT.

The rearrangement joins TRBV4-2 to TRBJ1-4; 7 positions match TRBD1. The CDR3 runs to 15 residues. Germline V gives CDR1 LGHNA, CDR2 YNFKEQ. V was clipped by 3 bases and J by 5 bases; unmatched bases: 6. CDR3 region: CASSHPGGKNEKLFF. The DNA of the CDR3 is TGTGCCAGCAGCCATCCAGGGGGTAAAAATGAAAAACTGTTTTTT.

This clonotype has more than one count but fewer than ten. This chain uses TRBV5-1 with TRBJ2-5; TRBD1 agrees at 10 bases. Trimming at V came to 7 bases and at J to 2 bases, leaving 5 bases not matched to a gene. The CDR3 totals 14 residues. Germline V gene data show CDR1 as SGHRS and CDR2 as YFSETQ. The CDR3: CASGWTGGQETQYF. The DNA for the CDR3 is TGCGCCAGCGGATGGACAGGGGGACAAGAGACCCAGTACTTC. The full variable domain, completed using reference TRBV5-1 and TRBJ2-5, is KAGVTQTPRYLIKTRGQQVTLSCSPISGHRSVSWYQQTPGQGLQFLFEYFSETQRNKGNFPGRFSGRQFSNSRSEMNVSTLELGDSALYLCASGWTGGQETQYFGPGTRLLVL.

The chain joins TRBV7-3 to TRBJ2-5; 8 bases align to TRBD2. V trimming: 5 bases; J trimming: 4 bases; junction bases outside the gene matches: 9. This CDR3 is built from 15 residues. Germline-derived CDR1 and CDR2 are SGHTA and FQGTGA. This chain's CDR3 is CASSLSLAGSETQYF. The DNA of the CDR3 is TGTGCCAGCAGCCTGTCCTTAGCGGGGTCAGAGACCCAGTACTTC.

This clonotype has only a few counts. The chain is built from TRBV7-9 and TRBJ2-7, with D possibly matching TRBD2 (5 bases). CDR1 is SEHNR and CDR2 is FQNEAQ in the germline V gene (reference sequence). V was cut by 3 bases and J by 3 bases, with 15 bases left in between. CDR3 size: 15 residues. The DNA of the CDR3 is TGTGCCAGCAGCTTTCCCTACGGGGTGGGCTACGAGCAGTACTTC. It codes for CASSFPYGVGYEQYF. Using reference TRBV7-9 and TRBJ2-7 for the parts outside the CDR3, the full variable domain is DTGVSQNPRHKITKRGQNVTFRCDPISEHNRLYWYRQTLGQGPEFLTYFQNEAQLEKSRLLSDRFSAERPKGSFSTLEIQRTEQGDSAMYLCASSFPYGVGYEQYFGPGTRLTVT.

This clonotype turned up a few times. The chain employs TRBV20-1 and TRBJ2-1; TRBD2 might be the D (5 bases). V was cut by 4 bases and J by 0 bases, with 25 bases left in between. The CDR3 is 19 amino acids. Looked up from germline, CDR1 is DFQATT and CDR2 is SNEGSKA (reference sequence). CDR3 loop: CSATTTRRSPSSSYNEQFF. The CDR3 DNA follows: TGCAGTGCTACGACTACCCGTAGGAGCCCCTCAAGCTCCTACAATGAGCAGTTCTTC.

This clonotype was recorded a few times. V gene TRBV3-1 combines with J gene TRBJ2-5, with 10 nucleotides matching TRBD2. CDR3 length: 16 amino acids. The ends lost 1 base at V and 4 bases at J; junction bases unmatched: 6. From germline, CDR1 is LGHDT and CDR2 YNNKEL (reference sequence). CDR3 in amino acids: CASSQGTSGLAETQYF. The CDR3 coding sequence is TGTGCCAGCAGCCAAGGGACTAGCGGACTTGCAGAGACCCAGTACTTC.

This clonotype came up many times. The rearrangement links TRBV20-1 to TRBJ2-6; D call uncertain. Looked up from germline, CDR1 is DFQATT and CDR2 is SNEGSKA (reference sequence). There are 13 residues in the CDR3. V lost 3 bases to trimming and J lost 1 base, with 4 bases between them. CDR3 amino acids: CSASTSGANVLTF. For the CDR3, the DNA is TGCAGTGCTAGCACATCTGGGGCCAACGTCCTGACTTTC.

V is TRBV18 and J is TRBJ2-3; D may be TRBD2 (6 bases). Trimming cost V 0 bases and J 5 bases, with 18 bases left between them. Germline V gene lookup returns CDR1 KGHSH and CDR2 LQKENI. The CDR3 extends over 17 amino acids. CDR3 in amino acids: CASSPPMRPHGGDTQYF. CDR3 DNA: TGTGCCAGCTCACCACCAATGCGGCCCCACGGGGGAGATACGCAGTATTTT.

This clonotype has only a few counts. The chain carries TRBV5-1 and TRBJ1-4, with 7 bases lining up with TRBD1. V lost 1 base, J lost 0 bases, and 3 bases stayed unmatched. Germline CDR1 and CDR2: SGHRS and YFSETQ. The CDR3 is 16 amino acids. CDR3 amino acids: CASSLRQGATNEKLFF. In nucleotides, the CDR3 is TGCGCCAGCAGCTTGAGGCAGGGGGCAACTAATGAAAAACTGTTTTTT.

The genes are TRBV12-3 or TRBV12-4 and TRBJ1-5; no definite D call. This CDR3 region has 14 residues. The ends were cut back, 3 bases at V and 3 bases at J, with 9 bases in the middle. CDR3 residues: CASSFSGVNQPQHF. As DNA, the CDR3 is TGTGCCAGCAGTTTCTCGGGTGTCAATCAGCCCCAGCATTTT.

This clonotype was detected a few times. The chain has TRBV27 and TRBJ1-4; 7 bases line up with TRBD1. Germline lookup yields CDR1 MNHEY and CDR2 SMNVEV (reference sequence). CDR3 size: 15 residues. Trimming cost V 3 bases and J 6 bases; bases outside gene matches: 7. DNA of the CDR3: TGTGCCAGCAGTTTCGGAGGGACAGAGGATGAAAAACTGTTTTTT. Its protein product is CASSFGGTEDEKLFF. Full variable domain (remainder filled in from reference TRBV27 and TRBJ1-4): EAQVTQNPRYLITVTGKKLTVTCSQNMNHEYMSWYRQDPGLGLRQIYYSMNVEVTDKGDVPEGYKVSRKEKRNFPLILESPSPNQTSLYFCASSFGGTEDEKLFFGSGTQLSVL.

The chain uses TRBV14 and TRBJ2-1, with 7 nucleotides matching TRBD2. The germline V gene has CDR1 SGHDN and CDR2 FVKESK. V lost 3 bases, J lost 0 bases, and 8 bases stayed unmatched. The CDR3 is 17 residues long. The CDR3 DNA is TGTGCCAGCAGCCAGGCCTTTGGGGAGGGCTCCTACAATGAGCAGTTCTTC. This translates into CASSQAFGEGSYNEQFF.

This chain joins TRBV10-2 and TRBJ2-5; D tentatively fits TRBD1 or TRBD2 (5 bases each). The J call is doubtful: the DNA matches TRBJ2-7 better. The CDR3 contains 14 residues. Germline V gene lookup returns CDR1 WSHSY and CDR2 SAAADI. Here the CDR3 DNA reads TGCGCCAGCGGGGCGAGAGGGATGGGTCGCGAGCAGTACTTC. This encodes CASGARGMGREQYF.

This rearrangement joins TRBV20-1 to TRBJ1-2; D remains ambiguous. V was cut by 6 bases and J by 8 bases, with 13 bases left in between. Germline CDR1 is DFQATT and CDR2 is SNEGSKA (reference sequence). The CDR3 loop spans 11 amino acids. The chain's CDR3 is CSAPLGGGYTF. Written as DNA, the CDR3 is TGCAGTGCACCCCTCGGAGGGGGCTACACCTTC.

The chain carries TRBV18 and TRBJ2-5; D is possibly TRBD2 (6 bases). This CDR3 has 13 residues. Trimming took off 0 bases at V and 5 bases at J, with 7 bases between the two ends. CDR1 is KGHSH and CDR2 is LQKENI in the germline V gene. The CDR3 region has the DNA TGTGCCAGCTCACCACCGGAGGGGGAGACCCAGTACTTC. Translation: CASSPPEGETQYF.

This clonotype was detected a few times. The J gene is TRBJ1-2, the V gene TRBV6-6; D might be TRBD1 (6 bases). From germline, CDR1 is MNHNY and CDR2 SVGAGI (reference sequence). With 6 bases removed from V and 6 bases from J, the gap between germline ends came to 17 bases. CDR3 length: 14 residues. For the CDR3, the DNA is TGTGCCAGCAGCCCCGTATGGGGGCTGAATGGCTACACCTTC. Its translation: CASSPVWGLNGYTF.

This clonotype was recorded at least ten times. The chain combines TRBV7-9 with TRBJ2-5; D is undetermined. Trimming stripped 3 bases from V and 7 bases from J, with 9 bases between. The CDR3 length is 12 residues. Germline lookup yields CDR1 SEHNR and CDR2 FQNEAQ (reference sequence). The CDR3 reads CASSLEWGTQYF. The CDR3 DNA reads TGTGCCAGCAGCTTGGAATGGGGGACCCAGTACTTC.

J is TRBJ1-1 and V is TRBV6-5; TRBD1 matches 12 bases. The CDR3 consists of 18 residues. Trimming took 0 bases from V and 5 from J; bases not matched to a gene: 10. The germline gives CDR1 MNHEY, CDR2 SVGAGI. CDR3 DNA: TGTGCCAGCAGTTACTCGGGACAGGGGGCGCCTTGGGGTACTGAAGCTTTCTTT. Translating it yields CASSYSGQGAPWGTEAFF.

The chain has TRBV5-6 and TRBJ2-4; possible D gene TRBD1, 5 bases. The CDR3 has 14 residues. The V gene's germline CDR1 is SGHDT and CDR2 YYEEEE. V lost 0 bases to trimming and J lost 6 bases, with 10 bases between them. The CDR3 DNA follows: TGTGCCAGCAGCTTGGAGACAGTGATAAACATTCAGTACTTC. Protein sequence: CASSLETVINIQYF.

The J gene is TRBJ2-2, the V gene TRBV6-5; D call uncertain. The CDR3 spans 16 residues. Trimming removed 7 bases from V and 6 bases from J, with 21 bases in between. Germline CDR1 is MNHEY and CDR2 is SVGAGI. The CDR3 spells CASTSPFRFRSGELFF. The CDR3 DNA reads as TGTGCCAGCACTTCCCCCTTTAGGTTCCGCTCCGGGGAGCTGTTTTTT.

With regard to this clonotype: At one end the junction does not follow the germline gene, possibly because of a read error. The chain is built from TRBV29-1 and TRBJ2-5; 8 nucleotides line up with TRBD1. The J call may be incorrect, as the DNA end agrees better with TRBJ2-1. The CDR3 loop spans 13 amino acids. Germline values: CDR1 SQVTM, CDR2 ANQGSEA. CDR3 nucleotides: TGCAGCGTTGAGGCAGGGGGCTACGATGAGCAGTTCTTC. This translates into CSVEAGGYDEQFF.